This T cell receptor (beta chain) was identified during a study of blood T cells in healthy people across ages. Study-wide background: Template switching retrieved approximately one barcoded beta molecule for each two T cells.

Broader study findings: Age advanced and TCR beta diversity per million T cells fell, roughly linearly.

Sample-barcoded 5' priming and a J-beta primer mix drove a second PCR of roughly 6 to 12 cycles. The study obtained at least 2.5 million CDR3-containing paired-end reads from every sample. TCRdb re-called the 5' RACE reads with MiXCR, one entry per CDR3 protein. The repertoire includes fewer than 1 million distinct CDR3 sequences, under 55% of them detected once, and approximately 19% sits in the top ten. From germline, CDR1 is MNHNY and CDR2 SVGAGI (reference sequence). This CDR3 comprises 15 residues. Germline trimming cut 5 bases from V and 5 bases from J; bases unmatched to any gene: 8. This clonotype was found once. Antigen specificity is unknown.

The chain combines TRBV6-6 with TRBJ2-1, with 8 bases identical to TRBD2. The specimen sequenced was blood. The source of this sequence is a man between 60 and 75 years old in good health. CDR3 nucleotide sequence: TGTGCCAGCAGTCCCCGGGGGGGCCGGGACAATGAGCAGTTCTTC. Protein: CASSPRGGRDNEQFF.